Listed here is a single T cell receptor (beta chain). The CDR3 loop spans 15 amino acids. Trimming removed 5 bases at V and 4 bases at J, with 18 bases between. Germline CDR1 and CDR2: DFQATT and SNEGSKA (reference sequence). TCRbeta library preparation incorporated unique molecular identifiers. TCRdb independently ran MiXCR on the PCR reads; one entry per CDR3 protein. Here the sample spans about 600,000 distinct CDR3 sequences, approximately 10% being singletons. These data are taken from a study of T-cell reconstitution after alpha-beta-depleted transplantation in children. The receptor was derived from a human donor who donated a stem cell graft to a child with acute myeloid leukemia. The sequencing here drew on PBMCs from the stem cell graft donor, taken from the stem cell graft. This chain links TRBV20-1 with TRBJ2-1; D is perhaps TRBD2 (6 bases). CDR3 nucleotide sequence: TGCAGTGCTCGGCCCGGGAGTTCTTCTTACAATGAGCAGTTCTTC. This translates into CSARPGSSSYNEQFF.